Listed below are T cell receptor beta chains from one sample, sequenced in a study of patients and donors after allogeneic stem cell transplantation. TCRdb recomputed calls from the RT-PCR reads with MiXCR, one row per CDR3 protein. This repertoire shows roughly 880,000 distinct CDR3 sequences, more than 15% found once; its top ten account for roughly 6%. Sequencing was carried out using blood, either unsorted or a sorted T cell fraction (not recorded which). These TCRs come from a human donor who was either an allogeneic HSCT recipient or a stem cell or donor lymphocyte infusion donor (not recorded which). It is not recorded whose cells these are; they may come from a transplant donor. Each CDR3 is given with its conserved first and last residue. Each record gives: J gene, clone size, D gene, V gene, CDR3 protein, CDR3 DNA. D genes are given only for firm matches. Expanded clones get a size class; other rows say once, few or many, or leave the size out.

>TRBJ2-3|many|NA|TRBV12-3/TRBV12-4
CASSFGSSTDTQYF
TGTGCCAGCAGTTTCGGATCATCCACAGATACGCAGTATTTT
>TRBJ2-1|NA|TRBD1|TRBV10-3
CAISEQGANEQFF
TGTGCCATCAGTGAACAGGGGGCGAATGAGCAGTTCTTC
>TRBJ1-5|NA|NA|TRBV5-1
CASSLGSLPHDQPQHF
TGCGCCAGCAGCTTAGGATCACTGCCCCATGATCAGCCCCAGCATTTT
>TRBJ2-3|NA|NA|TRBV6-5
CASSYAASTDTQYF
TGTGCCAGCAGTTACGCGGCTAGCACAGATACGCAGTATTTT
>TRBJ2-5|NA|TRBD2|TRBV3-1
CASSQRTSGRARQETQYF
TGTGCCAGCAGCCAAAGGACTAGCGGGAGGGCCAGACAAGAGACCCAGTACTTC
>TRBJ2-2|NA|NA|TRBV4-3
CASSRGFPRTGELFF
TGCGCCAGCAGCCGAGGTTTTCCTCGGACCGGGGAGCTGTTTTTT
>TRBJ2-7|few|TRBD1|TRBV12-3/TRBV12-4
CASSLTGDGHEQYF
TGTGCCAGCAGTCTGACAGGGGATGGCCACGAGCAGTACTTC
>TRBJ1-4|NA|NA|TRBV7-9
CASSPRETDATNEKLFF
TGTGCCAGCAGCCCGAGGGAGACCGACGCAACTAATGAAAAACTGTTTTTT
>TRBJ1-5|many|TRBD1|TRBV7-9
CASSIGQGNQPQHF
TGTGCCAGCAGCATAGGACAGGGAAATCAGCCCCAGCATTTT
>TRBJ2-1|NA|NA|TRBV20-1
CSAKGYSYNEQFF
TGCAGTGCTAAAGGGTACTCCTACAATGAGCAGTTCTTC
>TRBJ2-2|NA|NA|TRBV20-1
CSARGPPNTGELFF
TGCAGTGCTAGAGGACCGCCGAACACCGGGGAGCTGTTTTTT
>TRBJ2-7|NA|NA|TRBV20-1
CSALRGDVSYEQYF
TGCAGTGCACTAAGGGGCGACGTCTCCTACGAGCAGTACTTC
>TRBJ2-7|many|NA|TRBV20-1
CSAVSGTQAYEQYF
TGCAGCGCCGTTTCCGGGACTCAGGCGTACGAGCAGTACTTC
>TRBJ2-3|NA|TRBD2|TRBV11-2
CASSLRTSGVTDTQYF
TGTGCCAGCAGCCTACGGACTAGCGGGGTCACAGATACGCAGTATTTT
>TRBJ2-1|NA|NA|TRBV2
CAGRGNYNEQFF
TGTGCCGGCAGGGGAAACTACAATGAGCAGTTCTTC
>TRBJ2-7|many|TRBD1|TRBV29-1
CSVRQGDYEQYF
TGCAGCGTTAGACAGGGCGACTACGAGCAGTACTTC
>TRBJ2-7|few|NA|TRBV2
CASSVRIPPPIYEQYF
TGTGCCAGCAGTGTAAGGATCCCCCCGCCCATCTACGAGCAGTACTTC
>TRBJ1-2|few|NA|TRBV20-1
CSAPPQGAGTYGYTF
TGCAGTGCTCCACCTCAGGGAGCAGGCACCTATGGCTACACCTTC
>TRBJ2-3|NA|NA|TRBV9
CASTGGQGRITDTQYF
TGTGCCAGCACCGGGGGCCAGGGACGGATAACAGATACGCAGTATTTT
>TRBJ2-4|few|NA|TRBV20-1
CSASSGSPKDIQYF
TGCAGTGCTAGCTCAGGGTCGCCGAAGGACATTCAGTACTTC
>TRBJ1-2|NA|NA|TRBV12-3/TRBV12-4
CASSLGGDLNYGYTF
TGTGCCAGCAGTTTAGGGGGCGACCTTAACTATGGCTACACCTTC
>TRBJ2-7|few|NA|TRBV7-8
CASSLGSDFYEQYF
TGTGCCAGCAGCTTAGGATCGGATTTCTACGAGCAGTACTTC
>TRBJ2-3|NA|NA|TRBV24-1
CATSDLAGKGTDTQYF
TGTGCCACCAGTGATTTAGCAGGGAAGGGCACAGATACGCAGTATTTT
>TRBJ1-5|NA|NA|TRBV19
CASSILGLGRGQPQHF
TGTGCCAGTAGTATACTCGGCCTTGGGAGGGGTCAGCCCCAGCATTTT
>TRBJ2-7|many|NA|TRBV18
CASSPTGGSSYEQYF
TGTGCCAGCTCACCCACTGGCGGTTCCTCCTACGAGCAGTACTTC
>TRBJ1-2|few|NA|TRBV10-3
CAIRETGPYGYTF
TGTGCCATCAGGGAGACAGGACCCTATGGCTACACCTTC
>TRBJ1-1|NA|TRBD1|TRBV20-1
CSAQGETEAFF
TGCAGTGCACAGGGGGAGACTGAAGCTTTCTTT
>TRBJ2-7|NA|NA|TRBV5-1
CASSQPRGVAYEQYF
TGCGCCAGCAGCCAACCCAGGGGGGTCGCCTACGAGCAGTACTTC
>TRBJ2-1|few|TRBD2|TRBV5-1
CASSWTSDHNEQFF
TGCGCCAGCAGCTGGACTAGCGACCACAATGAGCAGTTCTTC
>TRBJ1-6|NA|NA|TRBV5-1
CATAAAPLHF
TGCGCCACAGCCGCGGCACCCCTCCACTTT
>TRBJ2-1|NA|NA|TRBV6-5
CASSYGRRYNEQFF
TGTGCCAGCAGTTACGGGAGGAGGTACAATGAGCAGTTCTTC
>TRBJ1-1|NA|NA|TRBV19
CASTNWVVDGTEAFF
TGTGCCAGTACCAATTGGGTAGTTGATGGAACTGAAGCTTTCTTT
>TRBJ2-1|NA|NA|TRBV15
CATSRVRPPEQFF
TGTGCCACCAGCAGAGTTAGGCCGCCTGAGCAGTTCTTC
>TRBJ1-1|few|NA|TRBV27
CASSLSQLMNTEAFF
TGTGCCAGCAGTTTATCACAACTTATGAACACTGAAGCTTTCTTT
>TRBJ1-2|many|NA|TRBV12-3/TRBV12-4
CASSTRTDYGYTF
TGTGCCAGCAGTACACGGACAGACTATGGCTACACCTTC
>TRBJ2-5|NA|NA|TRBV12-3/TRBV12-4
CASNLRGASQETQYF
TGTGCCAGCAACCTGAGGGGGGCGTCTCAAGAGACCCAGTACTTC
>TRBJ2-1|NA|NA|TRBV24-1
CATSDASRVDEQFF
TGTGCCACCAGTGACGCCTCCAGGGTGGATGAGCAGTTCTTC
>TRBJ1-6|few|NA|TRBV23-1
CASSQSWVLNSPLHF
TGCGCCAGCAGTCAATCCTGGGTTTTGAATTCACCCCTCCACTTT
>TRBJ2-3|few|TRBD2|TRBV20-1
CSARLGLAVLTDTQYF
TGCAGTGCTAGACTGGGACTAGCGGTTCTCACAGATACGCAGTATTTT
>TRBJ2-7|NA|NA|TRBV3-1
CASSRNSDAAYEQYF
TGTGCCAGCAGCAGGAATAGCGATGCCGCCTACGAGCAGTACTTC
>TRBJ2-5|NA|TRBD2|TRBV28
CASSPGTSGLGAQYF
TGTGCCAGCAGCCCCGGGACTAGCGGGTTAGGGGCCCAGTACTTC
>TRBJ1-1|NA|TRBD1|TRBV7-6
CASSIGTGLNTEAFF
TGTGCCAGCAGCATTGGGACAGGACTGAACACTGAAGCTTTCTTT
>TRBJ1-1|NA|NA|TRBV4-3
CASSQVPMLMNTEAFF
TGCGCCAGCAGCCAAGTACCAATGCTCATGAACACTGAAGCTTTCTTT
>TRBJ2-1|few|TRBD2|TRBV24-1
CATSDPGLAADNEQFF
TGTGCCACCAGTGACCCGGGACTAGCGGCCGACAATGAGCAGTTCTTC
>TRBJ2-3|many|NA|TRBV12-3/TRBV12-4
CASSIRTEADTQYF
TGTGCCAGCAGCATCAGGACAGAAGCAGATACGCAGTATTTT
>TRBJ1-2|many|NA|TRBV10-3
CAISDGGNYGYTF
TGTGCCATCAGTGATGGGGGAAACTATGGCTACACCTTC
>TRBJ1-1|NA|NA|TRBV4-3
CASSQDPIVGNTEAFF
TGCGCCAGCAGCCAAGACCCCATAGTTGGGAACACTGAAGCTTTCTTT
>TRBJ1-5|NA|TRBD1|TRBV2
CASQGGTGGNQPQHF
TGTGCCAGCCAGGGGGGGACAGGGGGGAATCAGCCCCAGCATTTT
>TRBJ1-6|NA|TRBD1|TRBV7-3
CASSLTVKAGQGRESPLHF
TGTGCCAGCAGCTTAACGGTTAAGGCCGGACAGGGACGAGAATCACCCCTCCACTTT
>TRBJ2-5|few|NA|TRBV2
CASRGTDRETQYF
TGTGCCAGCAGAGGAACCGACAGAGAGACCCAGTACTTC
>TRBJ1-2|few|NA|TRBV6-1
CASSHTSANYGYTF
TGTGCCAGCAGCCATACGTCTGCTAACTATGGCTACACCTTC